The sequence of this TCR beta chain was determined in a study of T cells in Graves' hyperthyroidism and ophthalmopathy. Amplified TCR beta CDR3 regions came from RNA transcripts. First-round RT-PCR with HTBI primers amplified the TCR CDR3 region. MiXCR was run by TCRdb on the multiplex PCR reads, yielding one entry per CDR3 protein. The repertoire holds approximately 870,000 distinct CDR3 sequences, with about two fifths as singletons. This CDR3 spans 16 amino acids. The germline V and J ends were trimmed by 1 base and 6 bases, with 13 bases remaining between them. Germline values: CDR1 SNHLY, CDR2 FYNNEI.

The chain couples TRBV2 to TRBJ1-6; perhaps TRBD1 as D (6 bases). This receptor was identified in a man between 18 and 35 years old with Graves' hyperthyroidism. Specimen: blood. This chain's CDR3 is CASSEERTALNSPLHF. In DNA, the CDR3 is TGTGCCAGCAGTGAAGAAAGGACAGCCCTTAATTCACCCCTCCACTTT.